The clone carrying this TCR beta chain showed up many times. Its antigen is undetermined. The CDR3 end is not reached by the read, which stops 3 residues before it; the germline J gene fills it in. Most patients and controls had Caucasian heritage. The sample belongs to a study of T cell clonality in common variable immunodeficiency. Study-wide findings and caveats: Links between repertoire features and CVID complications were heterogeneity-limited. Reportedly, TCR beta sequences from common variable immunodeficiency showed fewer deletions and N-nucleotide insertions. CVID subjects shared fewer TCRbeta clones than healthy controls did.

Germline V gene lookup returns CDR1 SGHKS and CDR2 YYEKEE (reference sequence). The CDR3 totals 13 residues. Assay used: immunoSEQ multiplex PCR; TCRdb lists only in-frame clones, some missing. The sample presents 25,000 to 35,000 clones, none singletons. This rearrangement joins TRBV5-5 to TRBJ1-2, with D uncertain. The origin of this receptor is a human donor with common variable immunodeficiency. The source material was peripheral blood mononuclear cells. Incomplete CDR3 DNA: TGTGCCAGCAGCTTGGAAAGGTTGCAGAGC. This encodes CASSLERLQS. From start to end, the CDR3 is CASSLERLQSYTF. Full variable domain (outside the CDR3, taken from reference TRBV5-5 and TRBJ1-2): DAGVTQSPTHLIKTRGQQVTLRCSPISGHKSVSWYQQVLGQGPQFIFQYYEKEERGRGNFPDRFSARQFPNYSSELNVNALLLGDSALYLCASSLERLQSYTFGSGTRLTVV.